The clone carrying this TCR beta chain has more than one count but fewer than ten. The antigen remains undetermined. This sample was taken from a study of cytomegalovirus exposure and HLA in healthy donors. For the study at large: Approximately 170 million T cells yielded around 120 million unique TCR beta sequences in earlier analysis. Study findings and constraints: Reported findings show TCR beta sequences accurately forecast HLA-A and HLA-B alleles in most subjects.

Vbeta (60) and Jbeta (13) primers were used in the PCR. TCRdb keeps only in-frame clones here, not all; method: immunoSEQ multiplex PCR. The sample lists some 170,000 clones; 65% to 80% were seen once. The receptor comes from a man between 35 and 55 years old in good health and CMV-seronegative. Sequences were obtained from PBMCs.

For the CDR3, the DNA is TGCGCCAGCAGCCAAGATTGGGGGCTGGGCACTGAAGCTTTCTTT. Encoded protein: CASSQDWGLGTEAFF. This chain joins TRBV4-3 and TRBJ1-1; possible D gene TRBD1, 6 bases. Per the germline V gene, CDR1 is LGHNA and CDR2 is YSLEER. V dropped 0 bases and J dropped 4 bases, with 12 bases sitting between them. The CDR3 length is 15 residues.